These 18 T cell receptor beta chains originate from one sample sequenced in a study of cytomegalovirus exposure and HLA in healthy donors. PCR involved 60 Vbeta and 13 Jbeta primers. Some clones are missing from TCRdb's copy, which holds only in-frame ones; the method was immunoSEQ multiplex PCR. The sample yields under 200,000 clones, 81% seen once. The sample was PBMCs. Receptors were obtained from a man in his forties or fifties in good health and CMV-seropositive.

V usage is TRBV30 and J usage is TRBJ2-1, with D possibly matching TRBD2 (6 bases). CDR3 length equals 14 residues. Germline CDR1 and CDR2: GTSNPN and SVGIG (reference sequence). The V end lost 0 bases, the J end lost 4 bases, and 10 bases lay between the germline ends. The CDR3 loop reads CAWSVGSGYNEQFF. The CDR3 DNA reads TGTGCCTGGAGTGTCGGTAGCGGTTACAATGAGCAGTTCTTC.

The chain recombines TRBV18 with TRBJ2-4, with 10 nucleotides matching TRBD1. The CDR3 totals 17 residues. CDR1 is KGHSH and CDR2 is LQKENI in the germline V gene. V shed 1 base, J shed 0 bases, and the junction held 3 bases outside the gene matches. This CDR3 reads CASSPLGTGVAKNIQYF. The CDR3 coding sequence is TGTGCCAGCTCACCACTCGGGACAGGGGTAGCCAAAAACATTCAGTACTTC.

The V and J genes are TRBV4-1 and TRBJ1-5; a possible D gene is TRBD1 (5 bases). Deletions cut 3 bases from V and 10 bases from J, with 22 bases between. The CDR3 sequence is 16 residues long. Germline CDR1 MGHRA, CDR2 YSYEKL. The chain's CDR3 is CASSQATGDRFFPQHF. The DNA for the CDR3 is TGCGCCAGCAGCCAGGCAACGGGGGACCGCTTCTTTCCCCAGCATTTT.

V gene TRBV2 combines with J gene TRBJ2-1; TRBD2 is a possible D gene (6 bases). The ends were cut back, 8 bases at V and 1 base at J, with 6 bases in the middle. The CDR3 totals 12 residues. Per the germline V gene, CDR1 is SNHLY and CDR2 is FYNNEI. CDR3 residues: CASRGSYNEQFF. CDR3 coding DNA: TGTGCCAGCCGGGGGTCCTACAATGAGCAGTTCTTC.

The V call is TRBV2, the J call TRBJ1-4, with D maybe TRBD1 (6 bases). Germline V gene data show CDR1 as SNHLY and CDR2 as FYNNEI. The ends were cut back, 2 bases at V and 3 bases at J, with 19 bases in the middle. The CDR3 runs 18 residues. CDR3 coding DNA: TGTGCCAGCAGTGAAAGGGGGACGCGGGCGGGAGCTAATGAAAAACTGTTTTTT. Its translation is CASSERGTRAGANEKLFF. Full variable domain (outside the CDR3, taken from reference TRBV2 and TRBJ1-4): EPEVTQTPSHQVTQMGQEVILRCVPISNHLYFYWYRQILGQKVEFLVSFYNNEISEKSEIFDDQFSVERPDGSNFTLKIRSTKLEDSAMYFCASSERGTRAGANEKLFFGSGTQLSVL.

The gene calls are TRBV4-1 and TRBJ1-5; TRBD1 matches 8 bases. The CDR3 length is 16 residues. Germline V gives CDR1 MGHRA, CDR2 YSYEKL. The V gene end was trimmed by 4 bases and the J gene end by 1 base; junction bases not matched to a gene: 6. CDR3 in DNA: TGCGCCAGCAGCCTGGGACAGGTCCTAAGCAATCAGCCCCAGCATTTT. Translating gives CASSLGQVLSNQPQHF.

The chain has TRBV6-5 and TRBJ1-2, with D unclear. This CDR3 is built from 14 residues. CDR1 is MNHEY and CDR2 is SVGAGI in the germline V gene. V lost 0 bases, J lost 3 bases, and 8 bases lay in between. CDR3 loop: CASSYSREDYGYTF. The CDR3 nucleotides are TGTGCCAGCAGTTACTCACGGGAAGACTATGGCTACACCTTC.

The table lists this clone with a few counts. Here the CDR3 reads CASSPRQGLRNEQFF. In DNA, the CDR3 is TGTGCCAGCTCACCACGGCAGGGACTGAGGAATGAGCAGTTCTTC. The chain couples TRBV18 to TRBJ2-1, with D perhaps matching TRBD2 (6 bases). The CDR3 is 15 residues long. Germline loops: CDR1 KGHSH, CDR2 LQKENI. Trimming cost V 1 base and J 7 bases, with 14 bases left between them.

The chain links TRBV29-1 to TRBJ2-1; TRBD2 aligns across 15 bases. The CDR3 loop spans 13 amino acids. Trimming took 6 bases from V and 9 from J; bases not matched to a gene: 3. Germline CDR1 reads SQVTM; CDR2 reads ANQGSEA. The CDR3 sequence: CSVRGLAGGEQFF. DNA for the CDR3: TGCAGCGTGAGGGGACTAGCGGGAGGTGAGCAGTTCTTC.

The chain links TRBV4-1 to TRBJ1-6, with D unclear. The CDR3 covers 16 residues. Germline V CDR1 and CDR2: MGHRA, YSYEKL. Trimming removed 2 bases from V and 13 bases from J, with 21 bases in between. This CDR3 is CASSQSSQNLLRPLHF. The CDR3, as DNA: TGCGCCAGCAGCCAAAGTTCTCAGAACCTACTACGCCCCCTCCACTTT.

DNA of the CDR3: TGTGCCAGCTCCTCGGGACAGTACACCGGGGAGCTGTTTTTT. Protein sequence: CASSSGQYTGELFF. This rearrangement joins TRBV18 to TRBJ2-2; 7 bases map to TRBD1. Germline loops: CDR1 KGHSH, CDR2 LQKENI. The trim removed 6 bases at V and 3 bases at J, leaving 4 bases unmatched. The CDR3 sequence is 14 residues long.

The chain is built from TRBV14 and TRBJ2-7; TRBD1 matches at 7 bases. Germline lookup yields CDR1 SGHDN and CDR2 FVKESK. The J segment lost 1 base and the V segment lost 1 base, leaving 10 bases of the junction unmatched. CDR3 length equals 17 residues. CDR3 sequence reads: CASSQGILAGGSYEQYF. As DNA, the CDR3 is TGTGCCAGCAGCCAAGGGATTTTGGCAGGGGGATCCTACGAGCAGTACTTC.

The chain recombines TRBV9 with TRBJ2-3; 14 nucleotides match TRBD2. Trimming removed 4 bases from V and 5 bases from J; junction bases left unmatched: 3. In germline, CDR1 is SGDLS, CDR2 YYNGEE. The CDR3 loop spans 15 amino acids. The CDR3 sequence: CASSHGTSGRDTQYF. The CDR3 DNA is TGTGCCAGCAGCCACGGGACTAGCGGGAGAGATACGCAGTATTTT.

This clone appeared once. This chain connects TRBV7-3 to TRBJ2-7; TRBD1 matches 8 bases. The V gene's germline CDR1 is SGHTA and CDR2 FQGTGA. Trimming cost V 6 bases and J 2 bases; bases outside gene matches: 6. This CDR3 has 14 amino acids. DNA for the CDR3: TGTGCCAGCAGTCTCGACAGGGGACCCTACGAGCAGTACTTC. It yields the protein CASSLDRGPYEQYF.

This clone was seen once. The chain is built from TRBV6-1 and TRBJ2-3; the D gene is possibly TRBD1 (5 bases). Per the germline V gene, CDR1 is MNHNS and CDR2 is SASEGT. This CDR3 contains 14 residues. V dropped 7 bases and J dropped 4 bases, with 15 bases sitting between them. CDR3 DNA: TGTGCCAGCAATGTGGACCAGGGTGCAGATACGCAGTATTTT. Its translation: CASNVDQGADTQYF.

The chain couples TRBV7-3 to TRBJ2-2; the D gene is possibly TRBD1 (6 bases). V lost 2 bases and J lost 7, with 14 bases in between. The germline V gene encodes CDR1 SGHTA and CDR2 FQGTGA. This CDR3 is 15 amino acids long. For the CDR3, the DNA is TGTGCCAGCAGCTTAGTTAGGACAGCGGTCGGGGAGCTGTTTTTT. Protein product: CASSLVRTAVGELFF.

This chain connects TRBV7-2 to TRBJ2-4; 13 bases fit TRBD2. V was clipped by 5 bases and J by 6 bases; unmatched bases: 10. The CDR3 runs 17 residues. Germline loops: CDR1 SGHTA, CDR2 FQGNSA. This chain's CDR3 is CASSGLAGDFRRNIQYF. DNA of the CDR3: TGTGCCAGCAGCGGACTAGCGGGGGATTTTAGGAGAAACATTCAGTACTTC.

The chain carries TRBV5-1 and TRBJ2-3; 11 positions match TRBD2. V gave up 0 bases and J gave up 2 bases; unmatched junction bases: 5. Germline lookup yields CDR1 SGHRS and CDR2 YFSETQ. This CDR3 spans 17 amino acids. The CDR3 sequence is CASSLGALAGDTDTQYF. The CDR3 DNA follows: TGCGCCAGCAGCTTGGGGGCACTAGCGGGGGACACAGATACGCAGTATTTT. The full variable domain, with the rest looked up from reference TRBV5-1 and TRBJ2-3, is KAGVTQTPRYLIKTRGQQVTLSCSPISGHRSVSWYQQTPGQGLQFLFEYFSETQRNKGNFPGRFSGRQFSNSRSEMNVSTLELGDSALYLCASSLGALAGDTDTQYFGPGTRLTVL.